This is a list of T cell receptor beta chains from one sample in a study of T-cell reconstitution after alpha-beta-depleted transplantation in children. TCRdb fed the PCR reads into MiXCR, producing one record per CDR3 protein. The data hold around 480,000 distinct CDR3 sequences, with 30% to 35% observed a single time. Material: PBMCs from the stem cell graft donor, obtained from the stem cell graft. These receptor sequences come from a human donor who donated a stem cell graft to a child with aplastic anemia. The CDR3 runs from the conserved cysteine through the conserved F or W. Fields, in order: V gene, clone size, D gene, J gene, CDR3 DNA, CDR3 protein. A D gene is named only where the DNA matches it firmly. Clone sizes are given selectively: once, few, many, or a class where the clone is expanded.

TRBV10-2	few	TRBD2	TRBJ2-5	TGCGCCAGCCGTAGACTAGCGGGAGAAGAGACCCAGTACTTC	CASRRLAGEETQYF
TRBV11-2	NA	NA	TRBJ2-3	TGTGCCAGCAGCTTATATAGGGGGCTACCAATCGGGGGGAGAGATAACAGACGCACAGATACGCAGTATTTT	CASSLYRGLPIGGRDNRRTDTQYF
TRBV29-1	few	NA	TRBJ1-5	TGCAGCGTTGTAGTCGACACAACCACCGGGCAGCCCCAGCATTTT	CSVVVDTTTGQPQHF
TRBV19	NA	TRBD2	TRBJ2-5	TGTGCCAGTAGGGATACGGGAGGGAGTGGGACCCAGTACTTC	CASRDTGGSGTQYF
TRBV3-1	NA	NA	TRBJ1-2	TGTGCCAGCAGCCAAGCTGCAGCTAACTATGGCTACACCTTC	CASSQAAANYGYTF
TRBV29-1	NA	NA	TRBJ1-1	TGCAGCGTTCTTAGGTCTTTTGGGACTGAAGCTTTCTTT	CSVLRSFGTEAFF
TRBV6-5	few	NA	TRBJ2-1	TGTGCCAGCAGTTTACTGACAGAGTTGGTCCACAATGAGCAGTTCTTC	CASSLLTELVHNEQFF
TRBV12-3/TRBV12-4	few	NA	TRBJ1-2	TGTGCCAGCATAGAAGAGAATGGTAACTATGGCTACACCTTC	CASIEENGNYGYTF
TRBV5-6	few	NA	TRBJ1-2	TGTGCCAGCAGCCCACGCGGCGCTAATAACTATGGCTACACCTTC	CASSPRGANNYGYTF
TRBV7-9	once	TRBD1	TRBJ2-1	TGTGCCAGCAGCTTGGGACAGGGGGCGAGGAATGAGCAGTTCTTC	CASSLGQGARNEQFF
TRBV18	few	TRBD1	TRBJ2-5	TGTGCCAGCTCATCCGGGACAGGGGACGGGACCCAGTACTTC	CASSSGTGDGTQYF
TRBV5-6	few	NA	TRBJ2-1	TGTGCCAGCAGCTTGGATCAGCGGTACAGCTCCTACAATGAGCAGTTCTTC	CASSLDQRYSSYNEQFF
TRBV12-3/TRBV12-4	NA	TRBD2	TRBJ2-1	TGTGCCAGCACCATTCCGGGACTAGCGGGAGTTGAGCAGTTCTTC	CASTIPGLAGVEQFF
TRBV18	once	NA	TRBJ1-1	TGTGCCAACTCACCGGAACCGATGAACACTGAAGCTTTCTTT	CANSPEPMNTEAFF
TRBV7-2	NA	NA	TRBJ2-1	TGTGCCAGCAGCTCGGACCGGCCCCGGGAGCAGTTCTTC	CASSSDRPREQFF
TRBV29-1	NA	TRBD1	TRBJ1-1	TGCAGCGGGCTACAGGGGGTTGACACTGAAGCTTTCTTT	CSGLQGVDTEAFF
TRBV7-2	many	TRBD1	TRBJ2-5	TGTGCCAGCAGGCGGACCGGGACAGGGCAAGAGACCCAGTACTTC	CASRRTGTGQETQYF
TRBV7-8	few	NA	TRBJ1-5	TGTGCCAGCAGCTTAAGACGGGCTCCTGGAAACGAGCCCCAGCATTTT	CASSLRRAPGNEPQHF
TRBV7-2	NA	TRBD2	TRBJ2-1	TGTGCCAGCAGCTTACGGGCGGGAGGGTCCCCCTACAATGAGCAGTTCTTC	CASSLRAGGSPYNEQFF
TRBV14	NA	NA	TRBJ2-3	TGTGCCAGCGACGGCGGCAATACGCAGTATTTT	CASDGGNTQYF
TRBV10-3	NA	NA	TRBJ1-2	TGTGCCATTGGGACGCGGGGCTCGGATGGCTACACCTTC	CAIGTRGSDGYTF
TRBV4-2	NA	NA	TRBJ1-2	TGTGCCAGCAGCCAAGAACAGGGCCCCATGAGGGGCTACACCTTC	CASSQEQGPMRGYTF
TRBV5-1	NA	TRBD1	TRBJ2-3	TGCGCCAGCAGCCCCGGGACAGTACAAACAGATACGCAGTATTTT	CASSPGTVQTDTQYF
TRBV29-1	NA	TRBD2	TRBJ2-1	TGCAGCGTTGAGGGGACTAGTATCGACAATGAGCAGTTCTTC	CSVEGTSIDNEQFF
TRBV24-1	NA	TRBD1	TRBJ2-1	TGTGCCACCAGTGATCCAGGGGGCTCGCCGGATGAGCAGTTCTTC	CATSDPGGSPDEQFF
TRBV18	NA	NA	TRBJ2-3	TGTGCCAGCAAGAGACCGGGGGGCCGGCCAGATACGCAGTATTTT	CASKRPGGRPDTQYF
TRBV2	NA	TRBD1	TRBJ2-7	TGTGCCAGCAACCGACAGGGGGGCGAGCAGTACTTC	CASNRQGGEQYF
TRBV10-3	few	NA	TRBJ1-1	TGTGCCATCCGAGGGGGATTCCCTGAAGCTTTCTTT	CAIRGGFPEAFF
TRBV6-6	NA	NA	TRBJ2-3	TGTGCCTTAAAATCGACCACAGATACGCAGTATTTT	CALKSTTDTQYF
TRBV9	NA	TRBD1	TRBJ2-5	TGTGCCAGCAGCGTAGGACAGGGACAAGAGACCCAGTACTTC	CASSVGQGQETQYF
TRBV7-2	few	TRBD2	TRBJ2-5	TGTGCCAGCAGCTTAAATTCGGCGGGAGTGAGAGAGACCCAGTACTTC	CASSLNSAGVRETQYF
TRBV2	NA	TRBD1	TRBJ2-1	TGTGCCAGCAGGGGTAGGGACAGAGCCAATGAGCAGTTCTTC	CASRGRDRANEQFF
TRBV11-2	NA	TRBD1	TRBJ2-5	TGTGCCAGCAGCTTACGATGGGGACAGGGGCAAGAGACCCAGTACTTC	CASSLRWGQGQETQYF
TRBV12-3/TRBV12-4	few	NA	TRBJ2-1	TGTGCCAGCATCGGAGGCTACAATGAGCAGTTCTTC	CASIGGYNEQFF
TRBV14	NA	NA	TRBJ1-2	TGTGCCAGCAGCCAAGCCAAGGCAGGGTATGGCTACACCTTC	CASSQAKAGYGYTF
TRBV20-1	NA	NA	TRBJ2-1	TGCAGTGCCCAGAGCTCCTACAATGAGCAGTTCTTC	CSAQSSYNEQFF
TRBV7-9	few	NA	TRBJ1-4	TGTGCCAGCAGCTTACGCCTCCTTGGTGAAAAACTGTTTTTT	CASSLRLLGEKLFF
TRBV5-5	NA	NA	TRBJ2-7	TGTGCCAGCAGCCAAGGAGTAGTCTACGAGCAGTACTTC	CASSQGVVYEQYF
TRBV6-2/TRBV6-3	few	NA	TRBJ2-7	TGTGCCAGCAGTTCCCCAGGGGACTACCACTACGAGCAGTACTTC	CASSSPGDYHYEQYF
TRBV11-2	few	NA	TRBJ1-1	TGTGCCAGCAGCTCCCCCGGGGGAGGGGCGGTAATGAACACTGAAGCTTTCTTT	CASSSPGGGAVMNTEAFF
TRBV29-1	few	NA	TRBJ2-5	TGCAGCGTTGAACCGGTGGCAGGGGCTAGCCTAGAGACCCAGTACTTC	CSVEPVAGASLETQYF
TRBV7-2	NA	TRBD2	TRBJ2-3	TGTGCCAGCAGCCCCTCGGGGCTAGCGGGGTCCCTGGGGATGCAGTATTTT	CASSPSGLAGSLGMQYF
TRBV2	NA	TRBD1	TRBJ2-4	TGTGCCTTCTCGGAACAGGGGTCGGTCCTAGCCAAAAACATTCAGTACTTC	CAFSEQGSVLAKNIQYF
TRBV19	few	NA	TRBJ2-3	TGTGCCAGTAGTATAGCTAGCTACAGCACAGATACGCAGTATTTT	CASSIASYSTDTQYF
TRBV5-1	many	NA	TRBJ2-5	TGCGCCAGCAGCTTGGGCAGAAACCAAGAGACCCAGTACTTC	CASSLGRNQETQYF
TRBV29-1	NA	NA	TRBJ2-3	TGCAGCGTTGCGGGTTTAGATACGCAGTATTTT	CSVAGLDTQYF
TRBV20-1	NA	TRBD1	TRBJ2-1	TGCAGTGCTTCCTCCGACCGGACAGGTTTAGGTTACAATGAGCAGTTCTTC	CSASSDRTGLGYNEQFF
TRBV12-3/TRBV12-4	NA	TRBD1	TRBJ1-2	TGTGCCAGCAGTCTCCTCGTTCGACAGGGGGCGCGTGGCTACACCTTC	CASSLLVRQGARGYTF
TRBV15	few	NA	TRBJ2-4	TGTGCCACCAGCGATTTGGGGGAGAGGGACATTCAGTACTTC	CATSDLGERDIQYF
TRBV7-2	NA	NA	TRBJ2-1	TGTGCCAGCAGGGGGTTCCCCGGGGAAAATGAGCAGTTCTTC	CASRGFPGENEQFF
TRBV19	NA	NA	TRBJ1-5	TGTGCCAGTAGTTCGGACTTCCAGGGATGGCCCCAGCATTTT	CASSSDFQGWPQHF